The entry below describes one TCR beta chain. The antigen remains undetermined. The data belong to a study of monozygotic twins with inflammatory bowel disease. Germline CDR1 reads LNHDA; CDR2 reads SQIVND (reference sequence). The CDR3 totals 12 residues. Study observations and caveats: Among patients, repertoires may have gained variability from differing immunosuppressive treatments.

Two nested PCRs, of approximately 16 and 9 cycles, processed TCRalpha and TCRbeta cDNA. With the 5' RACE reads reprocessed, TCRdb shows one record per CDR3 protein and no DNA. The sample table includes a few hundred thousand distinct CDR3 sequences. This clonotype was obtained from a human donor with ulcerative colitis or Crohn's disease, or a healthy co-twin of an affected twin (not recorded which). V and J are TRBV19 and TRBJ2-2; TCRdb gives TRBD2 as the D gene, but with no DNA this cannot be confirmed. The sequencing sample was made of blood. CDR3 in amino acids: CASKRDFEELFF.